This TCR beta chain was recovered during a study of cytomegalovirus exposure and HLA in healthy donors. The PCR employed 60 Vbeta primers together with 13 Jbeta primers. Here immunoSEQ multiplex PCR was the method, and the copy in TCRdb shows in-frame clones only, minus some. The sample has under 150,000 clones; 79% are singletons. Germline V CDR1 and CDR2: SGHRS, YFSETQ. This CDR3 spans 16 amino acids. With V trimmed by 4 bases and J by 3 bases, 7 bases remained unmatched. Comments on this clone: The antigen is undetermined.

Study-wide results and caveats: Later on, analysis showed that most CMV-associated TCR beta chains appeared to be HLA-restricted. Excluded were some V segments that proved indistinguishable, including TRBV6-2 and TRBV6-3. Trimming of TCR beta V- and J-genes showed a link, identified in a later analysis, to a missense DCLRE1C variant.

This sequence originates from a man aged 25-40 years in good health and CMV-seropositive. The chain uses TRBV5-1 and TRBJ2-2, with 9 bases aligning to TRBD1. The specimen was PBMCs. CDR3 amino acids: CASSPVGQGYTGELFF. CDR3 in DNA: TGCGCCAGCAGCCCGGTGGGACAGGGTTACACCGGGGAGCTGTTTTTT.